Shown below are 19 T cell receptor beta chains from a single sample sequenced in a study of blood T cell repertoires in COVID-19. Using immunoSEQ multiplex PCR, the repertoire was profiled, and TCRdb retains in-frame clones only, with some absent. This sample has 250,000 to 300,000 clones, with more than 75% found just once. Sequencing was performed on peripheral blood. These receptors all stem from a woman between 40 and 50 years old who had recovered from COVID-19.

The CDR3 protein is CASSPGGSYEQYV. Here the CDR3 DNA reads TGTGCCAGCAGCCCCGGGGGGAGCTACGAGCAGTACGTC. The genes are TRBV3-1 (or the pseudogene TRBV3-2) and TRBJ2-7; TRBD2 aligns across 7 bases. Germline-derived CDR1 and CDR2 are LGHDT and YNNKEL (reference sequence). V shed 4 bases and J 3 bases; nucleotides not matched to a gene: 3. The CDR3 length is 13 residues.

This clone showed up just a few times. The rearrangement joins TRBV25-1 to TRBJ1-1, with TRBD1 matching over 7 bases. The ends lost 5 bases at V and 9 bases at J; junction bases unmatched: 6. From germline, CDR1 is MGHDK and CDR2 SYGVNS. The CDR3 spans 12 residues. CDR3 sequence (DNA): TGTGCCAGCAGTCTACAGGACAGGAAAGCTTTCTTT. Protein sequence: CASSLQDRKAFF. The full variable domain, with the rest looked up from reference TRBV25-1 and TRBJ1-1, is EADIYQTPRYLVIGTGKKITLECSQTMGHDKMYWYQQDPGMELHLIHYSYGVNSTEKGDLSSESTVSRIRTEHFPLTLESARPSHTSQYLCASSLQDRKAFFGQGTRLTVV.

The chain links TRBV6-2 or TRBV6-3 to TRBJ2-1, with 7 bases that match TRBD1. The V gene's germline CDR1 is MNHEY and CDR2 SVGEGT. Germline trimming cut 5 bases from V and 8 bases from J; bases unmatched to any gene: 6. The CDR3 extends over 13 amino acids. CDR3 sequence (DNA): TGTGCCAGCAGTCCCCCAGGGGGTCATGAGCAGTTCTTC. Protein product: CASSPPGGHEQFF.

The chain employs TRBV12-3 or TRBV12-4 and TRBJ1-1, with a weak D call TRBD1 (5 bases). V shed 7 bases and J shed 4 bases, with 10 bases lying between them. The CDR3 loop spans 12 amino acids. CDR3 sequence: CASTPGFTEAFF. The CDR3 bases are TGTGCCAGCACTCCAGGGTTCACTGAAGCTTTCTTT.

The chain recombines TRBV7-9 with TRBJ2-5; weak D call: TRBD2 (6 bases). This CDR3 spans 15 amino acids. Trimming stripped 5 bases from V and 1 base from J, with 14 bases between. The germline V gene has CDR1 SEHNR and CDR2 FQNEAQ (reference sequence). The CDR3 nucleotides read TGTGCCAGCAGCGGCCTCGGGAGCGCCCAAGAGACCCAGTACTTC. Its translation is CASSGLGSAQETQYF.

This chain uses TRBV7-8 with TRBJ1-4; tentatively, D is TRBD1 (5 bases). V lost 1 base to trimming and J lost 7 bases, with 10 bases between them. This CDR3 has 14 residues. The germline gives CDR1 SGHVS, CDR2 FQNEAQ. The DNA of the CDR3 is TGTGCCAGCAGCTTAGGCGGTAGGGGTGAAAAACTGTTTTTT. Amino acid sequence: CASSLGGRGEKLFF.

This chain joins TRBV4-2 and TRBJ2-2, with 7 bases lining up with TRBD2. Germline CDR1 reads LGHNA; CDR2 reads YNFKEQ. After removal of 0 bases from V and 2 bases from J, the junction contained 9 bases not matched to a gene. This CDR3 has 18 residues. In DNA, the CDR3 is TGTGCCAGCAGCCAAGAGCCCCGTGGAGCGGGAAACACCGGGGAGCTGTTTTTT. Translated: CASSQEPRGAGNTGELFF.

The rearrangement links TRBV10-3 to TRBJ2-2, with 8 bases lining up with TRBD1. Germline V gene data show CDR1 as ENHRY and CDR2 as SYGVKD. Trimming removed 2 bases from V and 0 bases from J; junction bases left unmatched: 8. The CDR3 contains 18 residues. The CDR3 nucleotides are TGTGCCATCAGTGAGCGGCAGGGGGCGGGGACGAACACCGGGGAGCTGTTTTTT. This sequence encodes CAISERQGAGTNTGELFF.

This CDR3 reads CASSVGRVDTQYF. The CDR3 nucleotides are TGTGCCAGCAGCGTAGGGCGGGTGGATACGCAGTATTTT. V gene TRBV9 combines with J gene TRBJ2-3; a possible D gene is TRBD2 (5 bases). Germline values: CDR1 SGDLS, CDR2 YYNGEE. The CDR3 contains 13 residues. The V end was cut by 0 bases, the J end by 6 bases, with 8 bases between.

This sequence joins TRBV6-6 and TRBJ2-7; weak D call: TRBD2 (6 bases). The CDR3 loop spans 12 amino acids. The ends were cut back, 6 bases at V and 11 bases at J, with 17 bases in the middle. Germline V CDR1 and CDR2: MNHNY, SVGAGI (reference sequence). CDR3 residues: CASSRREGGEYF. CDR3 nucleotide sequence: TGTGCCAGCAGCCGGCGTGAGGGCGGGGAGTACTTC.

The chain is built from TRBV10-3 and TRBJ2-7; D ambiguous. CDR1 is ENHRY, CDR2 SYGVKD, per germline. The CDR3 loop spans 12 amino acids. V was pared by 0 bases and J by 7 bases, with 7 bases between. In nucleotides, the CDR3 is TGTGCCATCAGTGAGTCCGCCGGGGAGCAGTACTTC. Translating it yields CAISESAGEQYF.

The chain has TRBV19 and TRBJ1-1; tentative D call: TRBD1 (5 bases). CDR1 and CDR2 (germline): LNHDA, SQIVND (reference sequence). Trimming left V 7 bases short and J 1 base short, with 13 bases between. The CDR3 loop spans 14 amino acids. CDR3 region: CASTGRGGNTEAFF. Here the CDR3 DNA reads TGTGCCAGTACCGGGAGGGGTGGGAACACTGAAGCTTTCTTT.

The V gene is TRBV18, the J gene TRBJ1-1, with 10 bases aligning to TRBD1. This CDR3 region has 13 residues. V was pared by 3 bases and J by 6 bases, with 1 base of the junction left unmatched. CDR1 and CDR2 (germline): KGHSH, LQKENI. CDR3 in amino acids: CASSPGQGSEAFF. In DNA form, the CDR3 reads TGTGCCAGCTCACCGGGACAGGGGTCTGAAGCTTTCTTT.

The gene calls are TRBV30 and TRBJ2-4; 10 nucleotides agree with TRBD1. Germline-derived CDR1 and CDR2 are GTSNPN and SVGIG (reference sequence). The J segment lost 0 bases and the V segment lost 3 bases, leaving 5 bases of the junction unmatched. CDR3 length equals 16 residues. In DNA form, the CDR3 reads TGTGCCTGGAGCACAGGACAGGGGGTAGCCAAAAACATTCAGTACTTC. Its protein product is CAWSTGQGVAKNIQYF.

This chain links TRBV5-1 with TRBJ2-5, with unresolved D. Trimming removed 4 bases at V and 2 bases at J, with 18 bases between. This CDR3 region has 16 residues. The germline V gene encodes CDR1 SGHRS and CDR2 YFSETQ. The CDR3: CASSSFVGRTQETQYF. In DNA, the CDR3 is TGCGCCAGCAGCAGTTTTGTTGGGCGAACTCAAGAGACCCAGTACTTC.

The V call is TRBV7-2, the J call TRBJ1-2, with D unclear. This CDR3 region has 12 residues. V was pared by 1 base and J by 4 bases, with 4 bases between. From germline, CDR1 is SGHTA and CDR2 FQGNSA. In DNA form, the CDR3 reads TGTGCCAGCAGCTTAGTGGCCTATGGCTACACCTTC. Translation: CASSLVAYGYTF.

For this clone: The same CDR3 is also encoded by other DNA sequences in this sample. This CDR3 is CASSPGTATNYGYTF. CDR3 in DNA: TGTGCCAGTAGTCCCGGGACAGCTACTAACTATGGCTACACCTTC. The J gene is TRBJ1-2, the V gene TRBV19; 7 nucleotides match TRBD1. This CDR3 spans 15 amino acids. The V gene's germline CDR1 is LNHDA and CDR2 SQIVND (reference sequence). Trimming cost V 5 bases and J 0 bases; bases outside gene matches: 6.

CDR3: CAIGTSGTGAPGANVLTF. The CDR3 bases are TGTGCCATCGGGACTAGCGGGACCGGGGCCCCCGGGGCCAACGTCCTGACTTTC. This sequence joins TRBV21-1 and TRBJ2-6; the D call TRBD2 from the table was never checked on the DNA. TRBV21-1 is a known pseudogene. The CDR3 totals 18 residues.

The V and J genes are TRBV5-1 and TRBJ1-3, with unresolved D. The V gene lost 0 bases and the J gene lost 3 bases, with 10 bases spanning the gap. The CDR3 runs to 15 residues. Germline CDR1 is SGHRS and CDR2 is YFSETQ. CDR3 nucleotide sequence: TGCGCCAGCAGCTTGGGAGCTATGGTTGGAAACACCATATATTTT. Translation: CASSLGAMVGNTIYF.